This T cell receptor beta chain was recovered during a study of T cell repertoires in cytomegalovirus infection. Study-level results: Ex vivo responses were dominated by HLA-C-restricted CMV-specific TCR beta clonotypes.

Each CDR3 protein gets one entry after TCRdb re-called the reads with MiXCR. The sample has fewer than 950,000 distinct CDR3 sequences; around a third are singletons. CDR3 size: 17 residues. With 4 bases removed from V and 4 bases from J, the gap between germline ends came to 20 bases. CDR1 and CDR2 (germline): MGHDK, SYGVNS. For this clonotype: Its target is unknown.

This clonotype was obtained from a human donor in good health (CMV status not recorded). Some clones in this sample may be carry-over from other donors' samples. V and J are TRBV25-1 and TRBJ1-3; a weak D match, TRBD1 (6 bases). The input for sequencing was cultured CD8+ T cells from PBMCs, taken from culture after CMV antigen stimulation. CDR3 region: CASSARPPEDRGNTIYF. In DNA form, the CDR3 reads TGTGCCAGCAGTGCCCGCCCCCCTGAGGACAGAGGAAACACCATATATTTT.